A selection of T cell receptor beta chains follows, all from one sample in a study of cytomegalovirus exposure and HLA in healthy donors. Assay: immunoSEQ multiplex PCR; the TCRdb copy retains only in-frame clones and omits some. The data show some 250,000 clones, about 81% seen once. Source material: PBMCs. Receptor source: a woman in her forties in good health and CMV-seropositive. The CDR3 runs from the conserved cysteine through the conserved F or W. A D gene is named only where the DNA matches it firmly. Only part of the rows carry a size: once, few, many, or a class if the clone is expanded.

CASTTSGRPDTQYF | TGCGCCAGCACGACTAGCGGGAGGCCAGATACGCAGTATTTT | NA | TRBD2 | TRBJ2-3 | TRBV5-1
CASRALAGGTYEQYF | TGTGCCAGCAGAGCACTAGCGGGAGGAACCTACGAGCAGTACTTC | few | TRBD2 | TRBJ2-7 | TRBV6-5
CASSYQTGGNSPLHF | TGTGCCAGCAGTTACCAGACAGGGGGTAATTCACCCCTCCACTTT | once | TRBD1 | TRBJ1-6 | TRBV6-5
CASSLEQVTTGELFF | TGTGCCAGCAGCTTAGAACAGGTGACGACCGGGGAGCTGTTTTTT | NA | NA | TRBJ2-2 | TRBV7-9
CASRGDRDLSEAFF | TGTGCCAGTAGGGGGGACAGGGATTTGTCTGAAGCTTTCTTT | NA | TRBD1 | TRBJ1-1 | TRBV19
CASSEQGAGGTDTQYF | TGTGCCAGCAGTGAACAAGGAGCGGGGGGCACAGATACGCAGTATTTT | NA | TRBD2 | TRBJ2-3 | TRBV6-1
CASSRTGSGNTIYF | TGTGCCAGCAGCCGGACAGGCAGTGGAAACACCATATATTTT | NA | TRBD1 | TRBJ1-3 | TRBV5-6
CASSLERGNSPLHF | TGTGCCAGCAGCTTGGAACGGGGTAATTCACCCCTCCACTTT | NA | NA | TRBJ1-6 | TRBV5-4
CASRDRGPNYGYTF | TGTGCCAGCAGGGACAGGGGGCCCAACTATGGCTACACCTTC | NA | TRBD1 | TRBJ1-2 | TRBV28
CASSLVAGRSPLHF | TGTGCCAGCAGCTTAGTGGCAGGGCGGTCACCCCTCCACTTT | NA | NA | TRBJ1-6 | TRBV11-1
CASKKRNSNQPQHF | TGTGCCAGTAAGAAGAGAAATAGCAATCAGCCCCAGCATTTT | NA | NA | TRBJ1-5 | TRBV19
CASSDLQRHRGTNYGYTF | TGTGCCAGCAGTGACCTACAAAGACACAGGGGTACTAACTATGGCTACACCTTC | NA | TRBD1 | TRBJ1-2 | TRBV6-4
CASSSRGKNTEAFF | TGTGCCAGTAGTTCCCGAGGCAAGAACACTGAAGCTTTCTTT | NA | NA | TRBJ1-1 | TRBV19
CASSSGDEQYF | TGCGCCAGCAGCTCAGGGGACGAGCAGTACTTC | NA | NA | TRBJ2-7 | TRBV5-1
CASTGQGRRNTIYF | TGTGCCAGTACGGGACAGGGCCGCAGAAACACCATATATTTT | NA | TRBD1 | TRBJ1-3 | TRBV19
CASSLGGRGPEAFF | TGTGCCAGCAGCCTAGGGGGAAGGGGCCCTGAAGCTTTCTTT | NA | NA | TRBJ1-1 | TRBV5-4
CASSLAGTGDLDTEAFF | TGTGCCAGCAGCTTAGCCGGGACAGGGGATTTGGACACTGAAGCTTTCTTT | few | TRBD1 | TRBJ1-1 | TRBV7-9
CATSRDTSGGNTIYF | TGTGCCACCAGCAGAGATACCTCCGGGGGAAACACCATATATTTT | NA | NA | TRBJ1-3 | TRBV15
CAWERQGDSPLHF | TGTGCCTGGGAGAGACAGGGGGATTCACCCCTCCACTTT | few | TRBD1 | TRBJ1-6 | TRBV30
CASSHSIGSGSVVYNEQFF | TGTGCCAGTAGTCATAGTATAGGGAGCGGGAGTGTGGTATACAATGAACAGTTCTTC | NA | TRBD2 | TRBJ2-1 | TRBV19
CASSPGQGPYEQYF | TGTGCCAGCTCTCCGGGACAGGGTCCCTACGAGCAGTACTTC | NA | TRBD1 | TRBJ2-7 | TRBV18
CASSLSGFSNQPQHF | TGTGCCAGCTCACTCTCGGGGTTTAGCAATCAGCCCCAGCATTTT | NA | NA | TRBJ1-5 | TRBV18
CAWSSGGRLYTDTQYF | TGTGCCTGGAGTAGCGGGGGCCGCTTATACACAGATACGCAGTATTTT | few | TRBD2 | TRBJ2-3 | TRBV30
CASSYSNRGNTEAFF | TGTGCCAGCAGTTACTCGAACAGGGGGAACACTGAAGCTTTCTTT | few | TRBD1 | TRBJ1-1 | TRBV6-5
CASTNRLTDTQYF | TGTGCCAGCACCAACAGATTGACAGATACGCAGTATTTT | NA | NA | TRBJ2-3 | TRBV27
CASSFASGGDYEQYF | TGTGCCAGCAGTTTCGCTAGCGGGGGGGACTACGAGCAGTACTTC | NA | TRBD2 | TRBJ2-7 | TRBV27
CASSPFSGLDTQYF | TGTGCCAGCTCTCCGTTTTCGGGGTTAGATACGCAGTATTTT | NA | NA | TRBJ2-3 | TRBV19
CASSRDTSTDTQYF | TGCGCCAGCAGCCGGGACACTAGCACAGATACGCAGTATTTT | NA | NA | TRBJ2-3 | TRBV5-1
CASNRTSGGDDNEQFF | TGCGCCAGCAATCGGACTAGCGGGGGGGACGACAATGAGCAGTTCTTC | NA | TRBD2 | TRBJ2-1 | TRBV10-1
CASSEMTGYNSPLHF | TGTGCCAGCAGTGAAATGACAGGGTATAATTCACCCCTCCACTTT | NA | TRBD1 | TRBJ1-6 | TRBV2
CASSQDYRRASGGWETQYF | TGCGCCAGCAGCCAAGATTACCGGCGGGCTAGCGGGGGTTGGGAGACCCAGTACTTC | NA | TRBD2 | TRBJ2-5 | TRBV4-1
CSVTGGASTDTQYF | TGCAGCGTTACAGGGGGCGCGAGCACAGATACGCAGTATTTT | NA | TRBD1 | TRBJ2-3 | TRBV29-1
CASSLRGTAASYEQYF | TGTGCCAGCAGCCTGAGGGGGACAGCAGCTTCCTACGAGCAGTACTTC | NA | TRBD1 | TRBJ2-7 | TRBV9
CAWGVEGNTEAFF | TGTGCCTGGGGTGTAGAGGGGAACACTGAAGCTTTCTTT | NA | NA | TRBJ1-1 | TRBV30
CASSPRTGLNQETQYF | TGTGCCAGCAGCCCGCGGACAGGGCTGAACCAAGAGACCCAGTACTTC | NA | TRBD1 | TRBJ2-5 | TRBV9
CASSLDWRVAGPTDTQYF | TGCGCCAGCAGCTTGGATTGGAGGGTAGCGGGGCCCACAGATACGCAGTATTTT | NA | TRBD2 | TRBJ2-3 | TRBV5-1
CASSQGPWQETQYF | TGTGCCAGCAGCCAGGGGCCCTGGCAAGAGACCCAGTACTTC | once | NA | TRBJ2-5 | TRBV7-3
CASSQTLGLAGGELFF | TGCGCCAGCAGCCAAACTCTAGGACTAGCGGGGGGGGAGCTGTTTTTT | NA | TRBD2 | TRBJ2-2 | TRBV4-3
CASSFIGQYGYTF | TGTGCCAGCAGCTTCATTGGACAGTATGGCTACACCTTC | NA | NA | TRBJ1-2 | TRBV7-2
CASRETGVYQPQHF | TGTGCCAGTAGAGAGACAGGGGTTTATCAGCCCCAGCATTTT | NA | TRBD1 | TRBJ1-5 | TRBV19
CASSSDRINANTGELFF | TGTGCCAGCAGCTCGGACAGAATAAACGCGAACACCGGGGAGCTGTTTTTT | NA | NA | TRBJ2-2 | TRBV7-9
CASSYGTSDTEAFF | TGTGCCAGCAGCTACGGGACATCGGACACTGAAGCTTTCTTT | NA | NA | TRBJ1-1 | TRBV9
CASSVETGKQPQHF | TGTGCCAGCAGTGTGGAGACAGGGAAACAGCCCCAGCATTTT | NA | TRBD1 | TRBJ1-5 | TRBV2
CSVEGLAYRLGETQYF | TGCAGCGTCGAGGGACTAGCATATCGATTGGGAGAGACCCAGTACTTC | NA | TRBD2 | TRBJ2-5 | TRBV29-1
CASSRGQGYEQYF | TGTGCCAGCAGCCGGGGACAGGGCTACGAGCAGTACTTC | NA | TRBD1 | TRBJ2-7 | TRBV14